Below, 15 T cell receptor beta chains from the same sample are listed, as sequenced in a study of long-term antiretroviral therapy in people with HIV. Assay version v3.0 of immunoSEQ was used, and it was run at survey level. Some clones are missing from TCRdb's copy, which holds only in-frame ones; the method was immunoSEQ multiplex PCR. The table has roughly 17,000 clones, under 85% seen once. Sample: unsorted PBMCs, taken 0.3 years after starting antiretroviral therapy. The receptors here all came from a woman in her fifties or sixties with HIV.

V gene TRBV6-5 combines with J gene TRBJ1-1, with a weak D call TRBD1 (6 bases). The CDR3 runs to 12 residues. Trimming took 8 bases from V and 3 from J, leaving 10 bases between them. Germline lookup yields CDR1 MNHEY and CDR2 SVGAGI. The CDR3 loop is CASSRQDTEAFF. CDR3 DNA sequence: TGTGCCAGCTCCCGACAGGACACTGAAGCTTTCTTT.

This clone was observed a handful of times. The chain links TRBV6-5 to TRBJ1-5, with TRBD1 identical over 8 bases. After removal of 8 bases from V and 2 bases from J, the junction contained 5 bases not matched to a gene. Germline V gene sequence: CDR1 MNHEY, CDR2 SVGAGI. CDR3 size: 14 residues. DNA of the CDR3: TGTGCCAGCTGGACAGGGATCGGCAATCAGCCCCAGCATTTT. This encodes CASWTGIGNQPQHF.

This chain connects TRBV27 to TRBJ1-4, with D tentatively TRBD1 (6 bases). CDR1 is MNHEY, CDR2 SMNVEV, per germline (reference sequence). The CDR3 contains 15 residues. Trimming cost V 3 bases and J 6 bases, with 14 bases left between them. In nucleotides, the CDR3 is TGTGCCAGCAGTTTCTACAGGGACGATTATGAAAAACTGTTTTTT. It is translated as CASSFYRDDYEKLFF.

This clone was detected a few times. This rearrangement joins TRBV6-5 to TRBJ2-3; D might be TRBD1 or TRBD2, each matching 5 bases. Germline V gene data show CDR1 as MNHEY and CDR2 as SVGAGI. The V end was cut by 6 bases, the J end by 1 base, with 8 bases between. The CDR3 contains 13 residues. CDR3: CASRRDGTDTQYF. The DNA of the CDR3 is TGTGCCAGCAGAAGGGACGGCACAGATACGCAGTATTTT.

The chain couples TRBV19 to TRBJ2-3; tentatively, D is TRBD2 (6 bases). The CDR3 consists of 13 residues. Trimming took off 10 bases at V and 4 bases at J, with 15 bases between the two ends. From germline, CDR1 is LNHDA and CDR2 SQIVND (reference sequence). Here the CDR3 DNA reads TGTGCCACTACCCGGGACTTCTCAGATACGCAGTATTTT. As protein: CATTRDFSDTQYF.

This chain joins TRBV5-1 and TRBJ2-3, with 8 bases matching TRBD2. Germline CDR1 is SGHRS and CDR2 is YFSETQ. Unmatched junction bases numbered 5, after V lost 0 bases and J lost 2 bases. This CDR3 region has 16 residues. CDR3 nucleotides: TGCGCCAGCAGCTTGGCCAGCGGGGGACTCACAGATACGCAGTATTTT. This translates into CASSLASGGLTDTQYF.

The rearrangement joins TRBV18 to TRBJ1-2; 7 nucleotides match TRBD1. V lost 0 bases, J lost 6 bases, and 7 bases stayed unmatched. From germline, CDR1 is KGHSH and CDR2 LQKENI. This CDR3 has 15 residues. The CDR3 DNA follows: TGTGCCAGCTCACCACCATCACAGGGGAGGAATGGCTACACCTTC. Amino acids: CASSPPSQGRNGYTF.

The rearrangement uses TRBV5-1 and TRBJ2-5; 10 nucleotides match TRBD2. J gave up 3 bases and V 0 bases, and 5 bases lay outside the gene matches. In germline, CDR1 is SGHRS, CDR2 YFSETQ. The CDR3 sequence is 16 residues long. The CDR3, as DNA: TGCGCCAGCAGCTTGGCAACAGCGGGGGGGAAAGAGACCCAGTACTTC. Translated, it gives CASSLATAGGKETQYF.

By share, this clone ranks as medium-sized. The CDR3: CASKGTGSYEQYF. CDR3 DNA: TGTGCCAGTAAAGGGACAGGCTCCTACGAGCAGTACTTC. The chain is built from TRBV19 and TRBJ2-7; 8 nucleotides match TRBD1. The CDR3 totals 13 residues. The J segment lost 0 bases and the V segment lost 7 bases, leaving 2 bases of the junction unmatched. CDR1 LNHDA and CDR2 SQIVND come from the germline V gene (reference sequence).

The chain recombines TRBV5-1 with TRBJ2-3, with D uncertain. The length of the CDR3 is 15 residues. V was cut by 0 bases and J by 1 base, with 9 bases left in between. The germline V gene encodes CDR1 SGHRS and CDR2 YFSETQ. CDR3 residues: CASSLERVGTDTQYF. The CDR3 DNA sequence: TGCGCCAGCAGCTTGGAACGGGTGGGCACAGATACGCAGTATTTT.

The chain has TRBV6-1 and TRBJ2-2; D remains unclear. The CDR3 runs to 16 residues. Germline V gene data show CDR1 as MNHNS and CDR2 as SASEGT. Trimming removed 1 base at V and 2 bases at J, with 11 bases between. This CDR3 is CASSEGVLLNTGELFF. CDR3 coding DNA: TGTGCCAGCAGTGAAGGTGTCCTCTTAAACACCGGGGAGCTGTTTTTT.

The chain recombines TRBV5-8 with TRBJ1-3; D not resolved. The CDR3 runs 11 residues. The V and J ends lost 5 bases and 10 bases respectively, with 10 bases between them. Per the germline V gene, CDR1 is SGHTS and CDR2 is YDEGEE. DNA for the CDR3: TGTGCCAGCAGGGCGATCCGAACCATATATTTT. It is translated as CASRAIRTIYF.

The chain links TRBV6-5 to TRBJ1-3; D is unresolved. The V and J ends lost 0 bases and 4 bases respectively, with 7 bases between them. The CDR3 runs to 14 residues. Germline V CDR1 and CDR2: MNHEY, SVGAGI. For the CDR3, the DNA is TGTGCCAGCAGTTACTCAAACCTCGGAAACACCATATATTTT. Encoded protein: CASSYSNLGNTIYF.

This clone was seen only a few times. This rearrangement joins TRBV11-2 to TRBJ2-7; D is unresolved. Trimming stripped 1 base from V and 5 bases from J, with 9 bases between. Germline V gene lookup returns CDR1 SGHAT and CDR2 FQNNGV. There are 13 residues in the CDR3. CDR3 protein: CASSLGPAHEQYF. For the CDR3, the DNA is TGTGCCAGCAGCTTAGGGCCGGCCCACGAGCAGTACTTC.

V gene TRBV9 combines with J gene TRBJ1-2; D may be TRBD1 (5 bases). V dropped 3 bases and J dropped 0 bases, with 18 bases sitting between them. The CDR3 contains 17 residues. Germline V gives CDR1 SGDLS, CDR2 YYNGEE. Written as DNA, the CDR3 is TGTGCCAGCAGCGCATTACCCCAGGGAGGGTCTAACTATGGCTACACCTTC. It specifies CASSALPQGGSNYGYTF.